Listed below are T cell receptor beta chains from one sample, sequenced in a study of T cell repertoires in cytomegalovirus infection. TCRdb re-derived calls from the reads in MiXCR, one entry per CDR3 protein. The table has about 250,000 distinct CDR3 sequences, more than 9% seen once; the top ten hold 1.5% to 2%. Specimen: PBMCs. These receptors all stem from a human donor in good health (CMV status not recorded). Some clones in this sample may be carry-over from other donors' samples. Each CDR3 is given with its conserved first and last residue. D genes are given only for firm matches. Size values are once, few and many counts, or a class for expanded clones, and some rows have none.

TRBV7-2	TRBJ1-1	-	many	TGTGCCAGCAGTACTATCACTGAAGCTTTCTTT	CASSTITEAFF
TRBV5-1	TRBJ2-3	TRBD1	many	TGCGCCAGCAGCCACGGGACAGCTTCAGATACGCAGTATTTT	CASSHGTASDTQYF
TRBV7-3	TRBJ2-1	TRBD1	many	TGTGCCAGCAGCCCTACAGGGGAAAATTACAATGAGCAGTTCTTC	CASSPTGENYNEQFF
TRBV7-2	TRBJ2-5	TRBD2	many	TGTGCCAGCAGCTTAGACCCTAGCGGTGACGAGACCCAGTACTTC	CASSLDPSGDETQYF
TRBV18	TRBJ1-4	TRBD1	-	TGTGCCAGCTCACCGTTTCGGCCAACAGGGGATACTAATGAAAAACTGTTTTTT	CASSPFRPTGDTNEKLFF
TRBV18	TRBJ2-5	-	few	TGTGCCAGCTCTCCCCGGGTCGAAAGTGGGCAAGAGACCCAGTACTTC	CASSPRVESGQETQYF
TRBV29-1	TRBJ2-7	TRBD2	-	TGCAGCGTCCTCTCTAGCGGGAGGGCCCATCGCTACGAGCAGTACTTC	CSVLSSGRAHRYEQYF
TRBV4-2	TRBJ2-7	TRBD2	few	TGTGCCAGCAGCCCGAACCTCGGGGGGGTAACCTACGAGCAGTACTTC	CASSPNLGGVTYEQYF
TRBV7-6	TRBJ2-3	-	many	TGTGCCAGCAGCTCGGCCACAGATACGCAGTATTTT	CASSSATDTQYF
TRBV6-2/TRBV6-3	TRBJ2-1	-	few	TGTGCCAGCAGCTCGGTTTCCTACAATGAGCAGTTCTTC	CASSSVSYNEQFF
TRBV7-2	TRBJ2-1	-	medium-sized	TGTGCCAGCAGCTTAGGCCACCTACTAGGGAATGAGCAGTTCTTC	CASSLGHLLGNEQFF
TRBV20-1	TRBJ1-1	-	-	TGCAGTACTACAGAGGGGTTTCCCACTGAAGCTTTCTTT	CSTTEGFPTEAFF
TRBV7-2	TRBJ1-6	-	many	TGTGCCAGCAGCTCCATACCGGAGGATTCACCCCTCCACTTT	CASSSIPEDSPLHF
TRBV7-2	TRBJ2-5	-	many	TGTGCCAGCAGCCCACGACCGGGGCGGGCAGAGACCCAGTACTTC	CASSPRPGRAETQYF
TRBV24-1	TRBJ2-5	-	many	TGTGCCACCAGTGACCCCGGAGGGGCTCAAGAGACCCAGTACTTC	CATSDPGGAQETQYF
TRBV4-1	TRBJ2-3	-	-	TGTGCCAGCAGCCCCGTGGCGAGCGAGACAGATACGCAGTATTTT	CASSPVASETDTQYF
TRBV6-6	TRBJ1-2	TRBD1	-	TGTGCCAGCAGTCGGGAGGGGGCGACGTTCTATGGCTACACCTTC	CASSREGATFYGYTF
TRBV28	TRBJ2-3	TRBD1	-	TGTGCCAGCTGGGGACAGGGGTACCCAAACCCTAGCACAGATACGCAGTATTTT	CASWGQGYPNPSTDTQYF
TRBV28	TRBJ1-5	-	many	TGTGCCAGCAGTCCTCCCTGGGAGCGCAATCAGCCCCAGCATTTT	CASSPPWERNQPQHF
TRBV6-1	TRBJ2-6	TRBD1	-	TGTGCCAGCAGTTATTTATATCCGGGACAGTCAGACTCTGGGGCCAACGTCCTGACTTTC	CASSYLYPGQSDSGANVLTF
TRBV6-2/TRBV6-3	TRBJ1-1	-	many	TGTGCCAGCAGTTACTCGATGGGGATATTCGACACTGAAGCTTTCTTT	CASSYSMGIFDTEAFF
TRBV28	TRBJ2-3	-	-	TGTGCCAGCAGTTTAAAGATAGATACGCAGTATTTT	CASSLKIDTQYF
TRBV4-2	TRBJ2-7	-	-	TGTGCCAGCAGCCAAGAGTTAGGTGACTACGAGCAGTACTTC	CASSQELGDYEQYF
TRBV7-2	TRBJ2-2	-	many	TGTGCCAGCAGCTTAGAAGGGACCTTCACGAACACCGGGGAGCTGTTTTTT	CASSLEGTFTNTGELFF
TRBV11-3	TRBJ2-7	-	many	TGTGCCAGCAGCTTAAGGGCAGGGGAGTCCTACGAGCAGTACTTC	CASSLRAGESYEQYF
TRBV18	TRBJ2-7	TRBD2	few	TGTGCCAGCTCACCGGGGACTAGCGACTACGAGCAGTACTTC	CASSPGTSDYEQYF
TRBV20-1	TRBJ2-2	-	-	TGCAGTGCTAGAGATGGGGGAGGAACAGTTAACACCGGGGAGCTGTTTTTT	CSARDGGGTVNTGELFF
TRBV4-2	TRBJ1-5	-	-	TGTGCCAGCAGCCAAGGGCGCGATCAGCCCCAGCATTTT	CASSQGRDQPQHF
TRBV20-1	TRBJ2-1	TRBD2	few	TGCAGTGCGCAGACTAGCGCAAGCTCCTACAATGAGCAGTTCTTC	CSAQTSASSYNEQFF
TRBV27	TRBJ1-2	TRBD1	many	TGTGCCAGCAGTCTCTCGACAGGGGCCTATGGCTACACCTTC	CASSLSTGAYGYTF
TRBV29-1	TRBJ1-5	-	-	TGCAGCGTCCGACAGTTAGATCAGCCCCAGCATTTT	CSVRQLDQPQHF